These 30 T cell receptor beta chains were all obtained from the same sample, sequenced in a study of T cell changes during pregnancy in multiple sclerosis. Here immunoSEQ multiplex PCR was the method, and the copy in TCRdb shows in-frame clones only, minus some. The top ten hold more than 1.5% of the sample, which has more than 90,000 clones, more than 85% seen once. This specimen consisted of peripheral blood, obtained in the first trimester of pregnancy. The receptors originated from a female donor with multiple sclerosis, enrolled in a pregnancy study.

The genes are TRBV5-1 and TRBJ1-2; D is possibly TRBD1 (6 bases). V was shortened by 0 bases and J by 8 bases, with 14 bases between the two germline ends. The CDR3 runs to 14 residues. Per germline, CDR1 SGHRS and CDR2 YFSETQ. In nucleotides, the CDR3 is TGCGCCAGCAGCTTGGATGGCAGGGGACAAGGCTACACCTTC. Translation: CASSLDGRGQGYTF.

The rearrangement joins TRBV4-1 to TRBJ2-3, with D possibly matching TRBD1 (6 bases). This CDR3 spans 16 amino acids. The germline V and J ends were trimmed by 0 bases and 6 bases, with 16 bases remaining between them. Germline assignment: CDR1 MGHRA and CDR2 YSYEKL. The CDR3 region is CASSQDPNRASDTQYF. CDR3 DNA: TGCGCCAGCAGCCAAGATCCCAACAGGGCAAGTGATACGCAGTATTTT.

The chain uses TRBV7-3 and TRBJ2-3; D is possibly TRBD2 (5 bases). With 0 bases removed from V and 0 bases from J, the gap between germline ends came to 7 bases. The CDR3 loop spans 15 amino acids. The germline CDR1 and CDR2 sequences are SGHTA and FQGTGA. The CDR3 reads CASSLTGGSTDTQYF. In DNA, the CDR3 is TGTGCCAGCAGCTTAACGGGCGGGAGCACAGATACGCAGTATTTT.

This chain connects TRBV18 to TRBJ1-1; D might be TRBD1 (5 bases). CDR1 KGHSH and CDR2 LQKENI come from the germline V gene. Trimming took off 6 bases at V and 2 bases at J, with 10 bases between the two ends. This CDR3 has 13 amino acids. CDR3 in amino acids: CASSPQGNTEAFF. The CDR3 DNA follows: TGTGCCAGCTCGCCCCAGGGAAACACTGAAGCTTTCTTT. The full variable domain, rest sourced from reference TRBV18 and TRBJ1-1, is NAGVMQNPRHLVRRRGQEARLRCSPMKGHSHVYWYRQLPEEGLKFMVYLQKENIIDESGMPKERFSAEFPKEGPSILRIQQVVRGDSAAYFCASSPQGNTEAFFGQGTRLTVV.

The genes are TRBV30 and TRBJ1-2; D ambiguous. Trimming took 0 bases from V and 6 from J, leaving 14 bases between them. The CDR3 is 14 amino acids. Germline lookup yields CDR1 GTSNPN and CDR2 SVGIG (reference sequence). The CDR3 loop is CAWSVPGDRNGYTF. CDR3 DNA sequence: TGTGCCTGGAGTGTACCCGGGGATAGGAATGGCTACACCTTC.

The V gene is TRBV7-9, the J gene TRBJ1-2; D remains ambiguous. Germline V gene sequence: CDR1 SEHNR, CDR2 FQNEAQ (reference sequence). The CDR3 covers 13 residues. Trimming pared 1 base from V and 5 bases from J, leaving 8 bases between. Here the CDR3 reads CASSLDNKYGYTF. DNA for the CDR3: TGTGCCAGCAGCTTAGATAACAAGTATGGCTACACCTTC.

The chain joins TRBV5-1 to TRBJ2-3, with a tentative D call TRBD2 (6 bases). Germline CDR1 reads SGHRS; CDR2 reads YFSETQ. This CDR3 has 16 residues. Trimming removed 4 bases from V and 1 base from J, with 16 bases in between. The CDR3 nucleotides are TGCGCCAGCAGCCCCGTCGCGGGATTCGGCACAGATACGCAGTATTTT. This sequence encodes CASSPVAGFGTDTQYF.

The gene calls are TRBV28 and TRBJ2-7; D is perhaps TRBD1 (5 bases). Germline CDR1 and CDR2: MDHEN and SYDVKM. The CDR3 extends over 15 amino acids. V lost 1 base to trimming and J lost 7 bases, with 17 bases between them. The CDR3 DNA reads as TGTGCCAGCAGTTTATACACGACAGAGGCAAGGGAGCAGTACTTC. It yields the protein CASSLYTTEAREQYF.

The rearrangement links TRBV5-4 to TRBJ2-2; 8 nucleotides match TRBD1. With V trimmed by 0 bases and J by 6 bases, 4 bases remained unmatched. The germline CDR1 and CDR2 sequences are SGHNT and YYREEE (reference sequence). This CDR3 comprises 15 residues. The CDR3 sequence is CASSLAGGKAGELFF. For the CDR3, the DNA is TGTGCCAGCAGCTTGGCAGGGGGCAAGGCCGGGGAGCTGTTTTTT.

The DNA for the CDR3 is TGTGCCAGCAGTTTAAAACGGGGCAGGGGCCCCTACAATGAGCAGTTCTTC. It codes for CASSLKRGRGPYNEQFF. V is TRBV27 and J is TRBJ2-1, with D perhaps TRBD1 (6 bases). Germline values: CDR1 MNHEY, CDR2 SMNVEV (reference sequence). The V end was cut by 2 bases, the J end by 2 bases, with 16 bases between. There are 17 residues in the CDR3.

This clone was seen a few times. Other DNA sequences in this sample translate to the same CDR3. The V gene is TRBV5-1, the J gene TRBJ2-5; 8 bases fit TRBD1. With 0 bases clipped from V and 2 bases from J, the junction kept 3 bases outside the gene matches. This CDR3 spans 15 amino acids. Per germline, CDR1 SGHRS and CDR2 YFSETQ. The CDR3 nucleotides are TGCGCCAGCAGCTTGGCAAGGACAGGGCAAGAGACCCAGTACTTC. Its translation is CASSLARTGQETQYF.

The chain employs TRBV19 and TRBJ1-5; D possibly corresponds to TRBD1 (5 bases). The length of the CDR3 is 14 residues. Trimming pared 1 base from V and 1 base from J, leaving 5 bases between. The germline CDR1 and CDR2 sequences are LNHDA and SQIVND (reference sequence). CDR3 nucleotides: TGTGCCAGTAGTATAGGGGGCAGCAATCAGCCCCAGCATTTT. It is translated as CASSIGGSNQPQHF.

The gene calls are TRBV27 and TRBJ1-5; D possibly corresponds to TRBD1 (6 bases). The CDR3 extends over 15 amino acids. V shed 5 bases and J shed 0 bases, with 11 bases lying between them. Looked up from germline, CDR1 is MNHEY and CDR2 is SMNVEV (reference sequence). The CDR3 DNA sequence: TGTGCCAGCAGTCGCGGACAGACTAGCAATCAGCCCCAGCATTTT. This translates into CASSRGQTSNQPQHF.

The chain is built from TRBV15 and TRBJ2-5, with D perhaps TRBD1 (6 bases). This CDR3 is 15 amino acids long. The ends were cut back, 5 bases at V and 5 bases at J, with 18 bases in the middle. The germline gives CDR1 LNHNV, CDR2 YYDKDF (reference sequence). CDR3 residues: CATSGNRAEVETQYF. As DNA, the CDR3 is TGTGCCACCAGCGGGAACAGGGCTGAAGTGGAGACCCAGTACTTC.

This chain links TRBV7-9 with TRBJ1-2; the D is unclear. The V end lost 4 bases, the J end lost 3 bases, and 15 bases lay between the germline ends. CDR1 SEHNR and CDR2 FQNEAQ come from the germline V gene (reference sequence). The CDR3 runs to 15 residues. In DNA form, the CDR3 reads TGTGCCAGCAGCTCCCCTACGTCCCCCGACTATGGCTACACCTTC. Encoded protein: CASSSPTSPDYGYTF. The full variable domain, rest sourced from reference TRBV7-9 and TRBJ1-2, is DTGVSQNPRHKITKRGQNVTFRCDPISEHNRLYWYRQTLGQGPEFLTYFQNEAQLEKSRLLSDRFSAERPKGSFSTLEIQRTEQGDSAMYLCASSSPTSPDYGYTFGSGTRLTVV.

The chain's CDR3 is CASSKGQQGGNQPQHF. The CDR3 nucleotides read TGTGCCAGCAGCAAAGGACAGCAGGGCGGCAATCAGCCCCAGCATTTT. V usage is TRBV21-1 and J usage is TRBJ1-5; the D segment call TRBD1 is taken from the table without a DNA check. TRBV21-1 is a pseudogene. The CDR3 spans 16 residues.

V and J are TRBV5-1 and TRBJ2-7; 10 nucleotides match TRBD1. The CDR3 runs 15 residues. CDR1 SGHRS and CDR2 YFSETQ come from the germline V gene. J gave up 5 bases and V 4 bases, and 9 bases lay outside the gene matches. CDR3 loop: CASSLTGTGDHEQYF. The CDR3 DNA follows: TGCGCCAGCAGCCTGACCGGGACAGGGGACCACGAGCAGTACTTC.

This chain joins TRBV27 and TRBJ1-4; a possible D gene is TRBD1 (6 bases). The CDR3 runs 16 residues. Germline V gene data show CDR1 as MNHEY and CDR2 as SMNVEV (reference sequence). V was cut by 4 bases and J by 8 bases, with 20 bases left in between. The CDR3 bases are TGTGCCAGCAGTTCCCCGACCGGGACAAGGCCCGAAAAACTGTTTTTT. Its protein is CASSSPTGTRPEKLFF.

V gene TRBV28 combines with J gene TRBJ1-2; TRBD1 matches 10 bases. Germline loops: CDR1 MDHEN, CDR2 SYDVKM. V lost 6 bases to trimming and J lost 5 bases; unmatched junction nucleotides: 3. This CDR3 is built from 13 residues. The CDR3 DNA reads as TGTGCCAGCAGATGGACAGGGGGGTATGGCTACACCTTC. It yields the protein CASRWTGGYGYTF.

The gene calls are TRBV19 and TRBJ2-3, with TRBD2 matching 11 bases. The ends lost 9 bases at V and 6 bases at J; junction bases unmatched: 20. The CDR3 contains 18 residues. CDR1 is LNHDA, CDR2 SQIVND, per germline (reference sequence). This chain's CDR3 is CASRPLGTSGLTGDTQYF. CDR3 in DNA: TGTGCCAGCCGGCCATTGGGGACTAGCGGACTTACTGGGGATACGCAGTATTTT.

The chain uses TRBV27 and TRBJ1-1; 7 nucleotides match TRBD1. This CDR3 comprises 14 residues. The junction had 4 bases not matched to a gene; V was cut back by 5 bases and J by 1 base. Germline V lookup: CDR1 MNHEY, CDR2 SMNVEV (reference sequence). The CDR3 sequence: CASSPYRGNTEAFF. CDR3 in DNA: TGTGCCAGCAGTCCCTACAGGGGGAACACTGAAGCTTTCTTT.

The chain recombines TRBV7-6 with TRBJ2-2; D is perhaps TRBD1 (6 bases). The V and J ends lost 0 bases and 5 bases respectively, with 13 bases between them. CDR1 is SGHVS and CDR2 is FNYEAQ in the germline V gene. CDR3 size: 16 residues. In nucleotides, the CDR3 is TGTGCCAGCAGCTTAGCGCAGGGGCCGGGAACCGGGGAGCTGTTTTTT. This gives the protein CASSLAQGPGTGELFF.

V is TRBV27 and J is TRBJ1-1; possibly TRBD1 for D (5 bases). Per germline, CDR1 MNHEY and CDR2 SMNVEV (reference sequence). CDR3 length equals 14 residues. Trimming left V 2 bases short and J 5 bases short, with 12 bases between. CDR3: CASSLGGGRTEAFF. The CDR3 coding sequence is TGTGCCAGCAGTTTAGGGGGAGGGAGGACTGAAGCTTTCTTT.

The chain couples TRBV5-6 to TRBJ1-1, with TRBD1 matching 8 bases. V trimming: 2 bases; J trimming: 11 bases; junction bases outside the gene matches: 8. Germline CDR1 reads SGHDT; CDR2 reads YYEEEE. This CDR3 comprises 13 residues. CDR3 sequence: CASSLKPGGVAFF. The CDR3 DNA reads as TGTGCCAGCAGCTTAAAACCAGGGGGCGTTGCTTTCTTT.

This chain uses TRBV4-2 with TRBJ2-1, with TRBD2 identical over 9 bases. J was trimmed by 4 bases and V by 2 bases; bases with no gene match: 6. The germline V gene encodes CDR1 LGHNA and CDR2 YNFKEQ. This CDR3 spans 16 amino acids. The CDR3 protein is CASSQKTSGRYNEQFF. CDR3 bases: TGTGCCAGCAGCCAAAAGACTAGCGGAAGATACAATGAGCAGTTCTTC.

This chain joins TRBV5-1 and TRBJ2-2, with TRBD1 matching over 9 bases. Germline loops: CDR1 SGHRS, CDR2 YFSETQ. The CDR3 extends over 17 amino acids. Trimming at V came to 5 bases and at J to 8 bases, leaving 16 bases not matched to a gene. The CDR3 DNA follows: TGCGCCAGCAGATTGACCGGGACAGGGTTTTTATCGGGGGAGCTGTTTTTT. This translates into CASRLTGTGFLSGELFF.

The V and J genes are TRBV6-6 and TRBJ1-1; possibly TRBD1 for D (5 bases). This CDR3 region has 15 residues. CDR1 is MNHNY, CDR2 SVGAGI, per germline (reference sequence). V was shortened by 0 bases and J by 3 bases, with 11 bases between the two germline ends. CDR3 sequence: CASSYSMGLDTEAFF. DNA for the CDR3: TGTGCCAGCAGTTACTCGATGGGGCTGGACACTGAAGCTTTCTTT.

The CDR3 spells CSVFLPDSRGTEAFF. In nucleotides, the CDR3 is TGCAGCGTTTTTCTCCCGGACAGTCGTGGCACTGAAGCTTTCTTT. V usage is TRBV29-1 and J usage is TRBJ1-1; possibly TRBD1 for D (6 bases). Germline V gene lookup returns CDR1 SQVTM and CDR2 ANQGSEA. V lost 5 bases, J lost 4 bases, and 20 bases lay in between. The CDR3 loop spans 15 amino acids.

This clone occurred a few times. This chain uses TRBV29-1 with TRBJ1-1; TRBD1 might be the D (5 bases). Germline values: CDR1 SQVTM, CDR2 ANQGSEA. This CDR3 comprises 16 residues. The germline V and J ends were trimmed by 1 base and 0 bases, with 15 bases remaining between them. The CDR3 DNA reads TGCAGCGTTGAAGGGATCCCAGGGCACATGAACACTGAAGCTTTCTTT. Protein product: CSVEGIPGHMNTEAFF.

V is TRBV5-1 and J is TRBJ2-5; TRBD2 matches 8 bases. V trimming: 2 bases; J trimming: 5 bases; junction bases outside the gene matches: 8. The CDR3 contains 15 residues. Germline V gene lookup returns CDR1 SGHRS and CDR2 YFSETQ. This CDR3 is CASSLTAGERETQYF. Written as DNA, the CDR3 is TGCGCCAGCAGCTTAACAGCGGGAGAGCGGGAGACCCAGTACTTC.